What follows is one T cell receptor beta chain and its context. The V gene lost 5 bases and the J gene lost 0 bases, with 10 bases spanning the gap. CDR1 is DFQATT and CDR2 is SNEGSKA in the germline V gene (reference sequence). The CDR3 length is 13 residues. The entry originates in a study of glioma-infiltrating T cells. The iRepertoire nested amplicon-rescue multiplex PCR amplified TCR alpha and beta CDR3s from RNA. TCRdb re-called the multiplex PCR reads through MiXCR, storing one row per CDR3 protein. In the table there are 300,000 to 400,000 distinct CDR3 sequences, about 40% of which are singletons.

J is TRBJ1-1 and V is TRBV20-1; D unresolved. Material for sequencing was glioma tissue, nonneoplastic brain tissue, or PBMCs (not recorded which). This sequence originates from a human donor with low-grade glioma or glioblastoma, undergoing nonglioma brain surgery, or in good health (not recorded which). The CDR3 DNA reads as TGCAGTGCTTCTAGGTCGGTGAACACTGAAGCTTTCTTT. This codes for CSASRSVNTEAFF.